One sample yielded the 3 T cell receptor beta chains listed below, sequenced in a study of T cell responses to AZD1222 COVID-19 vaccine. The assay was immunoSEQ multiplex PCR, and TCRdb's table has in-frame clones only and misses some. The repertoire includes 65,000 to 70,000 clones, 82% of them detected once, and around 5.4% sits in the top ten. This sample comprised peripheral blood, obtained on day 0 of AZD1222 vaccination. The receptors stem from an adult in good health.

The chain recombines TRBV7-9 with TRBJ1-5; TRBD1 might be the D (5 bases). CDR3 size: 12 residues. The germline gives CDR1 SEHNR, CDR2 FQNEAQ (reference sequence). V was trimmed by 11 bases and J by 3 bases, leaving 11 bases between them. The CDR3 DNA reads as TGTGCCTCCGGGACGGACAATCAGCCCCAGCATTTT. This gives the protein CASGTDNQPQHF.

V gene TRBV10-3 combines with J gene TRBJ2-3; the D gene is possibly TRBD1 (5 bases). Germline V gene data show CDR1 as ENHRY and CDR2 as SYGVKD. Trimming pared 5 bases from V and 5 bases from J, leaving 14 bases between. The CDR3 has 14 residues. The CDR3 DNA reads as TGTGCCATCAGTTTAAGGGGCCAAGGAGATACGCAGTATTTT. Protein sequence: CAISLRGQGDTQYF.

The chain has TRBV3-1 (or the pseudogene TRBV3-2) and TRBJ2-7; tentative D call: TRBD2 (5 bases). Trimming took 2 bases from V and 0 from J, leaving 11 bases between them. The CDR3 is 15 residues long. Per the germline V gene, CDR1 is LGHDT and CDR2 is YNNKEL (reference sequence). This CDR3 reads CASSQYPGYSYEQYF. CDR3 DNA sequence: TGTGCCAGCAGCCAATATCCGGGATACTCCTACGAGCAGTACTTC.